This T cell receptor (beta chain) was observed in a study of shared clonotypes between healthy human individuals (dated by TCRdb to the early 2020s). General notes on the study: The cohort comprised two women and three men aged 18 to 49 years. For each donor, CD4 naive and CD4 memory were each given three plates, CD8 naive was given two plates, and CD8 memory was given one plate. The study deeply sequenced blood TCR repertoires of about 5 healthy adults to estimate repertoire size and the extent of clonotype sharing between individuals. Different laboratories and diverse techniques were used to prepare libraries and sequence TCR repertoires, to increase sequencing depth and limit assay-specific biases. Between about 0.85 and 8.9 billion PBMCs per donor were obtained by leukapheresis. Overall study outcomes, separate from this receptor: Higher generation probabilities were observed for clonotypes shared by all four sorted-subset donors than for non-shared clonotypes. About 4.5% of naive CD4, 3.5% of naive CD8, about 2.1% of memory CD4, and about 0.4% of memory CD8 clonotypes were shared across a few donors. Because the study included a small number of donors, the genetic and exposure-history diversity represented was limited. Sampling was limited to blood, and TCR repertoires in tissue likely differ from TCR repertoires in blood. Pairwise subsampling led to the expectation that sequencing depth would affect the degree of clonotype sharing among donors. Naive subsets generally had larger estimated clonotype richness than memory subsets did. Incomplete sequencing was indicated by rarefaction of sorted-subset datasets, despite the large sequencing depth.

V has 1 base trimmed and J has 2 bases trimmed; junction bases matching no gene number 6. From its cysteine to its phenylalanine, the CDR3 spans 16 amino acids. This entry keeps only the CDR3 DNA: 48 bases, framed from base 1. CDR1 and CDR2 are read off the germline V gene (reference sequence) as GTSNPN and SVGIG. Healthy HIV-negative adults with no recently reported acute infections or vaccinations were included as donors. Every donor was a Caucasian adult living in Nashville, Tennessee, USA. Magnetic negative selection was used to enrich CD4+ T cells, after which naive cells were positively selected on CD45RA and the negative fraction became the memory subset. Blood was collected by leukapheresis, and PBMCs were isolated by Ficoll-Histopaque density gradient centrifugation and then cryopreserved in liquid nitrogen vapor phase. Analytical flow cytometry was used to check the purity and quantity of each magnetically sorted T cell population. Genomic DNA was isolated from every sorted fraction and measured by UV absorbance on a Nanodrop 2000c.

TCR CDR3 regions were amplified from genomic DNA by multiplex PCR using the deep immunoSEQ assay. Extracted genomic DNA from each cell subset was distributed evenly across all wells of several immunoSEQ 96-well plates, and each plate was treated as a replicate. For sorted subsets, about 220 ng of genomic DNA, equivalent to around 31,000 T cell genomes, went into each replicate PCR. The purified libraries were quantified using a Qubit 3.0 fluorometer, sized with a Bioanalyzer 2100, and then quantified again using the KAPA Library Quantification kit. Every immunoSEQ 96-well plate was sequenced on a dedicated single-read 150-cycle Illumina NextSeq 550 flow cell. As for how the authors treated the data: Because the immunoSEQ output held only junctional sequences and lacked quality scores, the filtering could not match the filtering applied to full-length reads. To assign V/J genes and CDR3, sequences were annotated against IMGT germline references using PyIR, a Python wrapper for IgBLAST v1.9. Reads were removed for weak V/J assignments (E-value above 1e-6), missing CDR3, stop codons, out-of-frame junctions, or ambiguous translated residues. V3J clonotypes were defined by identical inferred V gene, J gene, and CDR3 amino acid sequence. Percentage overlap between repertoires was computed as shared unique clonotypes divided by the size of the smaller repertoire. Richness of each repertoire was evaluated using RTK rarefaction, the Chao1 estimator, and Recon v2.1 estimates of unobserved clonotypes. OLGA was used to compute generation probabilities for all TCRbeta clonotypes that the gDNA method yielded from a few donors. TCRdb holds this immuneACCESS table with in-frame rearrangements only. Some clones are missing; in checked studies, unresolved V genes explain under half, and the rest has no known cause. The D gene and trimming were derived from the DNA, and the V and J assignments and clone size from that table. The sample data list some 2,100,000 clones, and more than 90% of these were observed just once. The top ten constitute around 0.13% of the sample.

On this clone itself: This receptor's antigen is unknown. No much larger clonotype is one base removed from it; base qualities were not supplied.

This sequence was found in a man aged 18 to 35 in good health. The chain was built from TRBV30 and TRBJ2-7; 12 bases in the middle match TRBD1. Material: naive CD4+ T cells sorted from blood. Reading the label with the study, this specimen's cell subset or site is: CD45RA+ positively selected. The DNA sequence follows: TGTGCCTGGAGTGCGTTGGGGACAGGGGGCCCCTACGAGCAGTACTTC. This gives the protein CAWSALGTGGPYEQYF.